The clone carrying this T cell receptor (beta chain) occurred once. Its antigen is currently unknown. The PCR employed 60 Vbeta primers together with 13 Jbeta primers. Profiled with immunoSEQ multiplex PCR; TCRdb holds only in-frame clones, not every one. In the table there are 140,000 or so clones, 61% of which are singletons. These data are taken from a study of cytomegalovirus exposure and HLA in healthy donors. This CDR3 is 16 amino acids long. J was trimmed by 2 bases and V by 5 bases; bases with no gene match: 7. From germline, CDR1 is LNHDA and CDR2 SQIVND (reference sequence). Regarding the study as a whole: An analysis was carried out at a later point. It showed that HLA-associated TCR beta chains were more clonally expanded than equally common non-associated chains.

The clonotype comes from a male donor in good health and CMV-seronegative. The chain joins TRBV19 to TRBJ2-3, with TRBD1 matching 10 bases. Source material: PBMCs. This CDR3 is CASSPRQGAPTDTQYF. The CDR3 coding sequence is TGTGCCAGTAGTCCCCGACAGGGGGCTCCCACAGATACGCAGTATTTT.